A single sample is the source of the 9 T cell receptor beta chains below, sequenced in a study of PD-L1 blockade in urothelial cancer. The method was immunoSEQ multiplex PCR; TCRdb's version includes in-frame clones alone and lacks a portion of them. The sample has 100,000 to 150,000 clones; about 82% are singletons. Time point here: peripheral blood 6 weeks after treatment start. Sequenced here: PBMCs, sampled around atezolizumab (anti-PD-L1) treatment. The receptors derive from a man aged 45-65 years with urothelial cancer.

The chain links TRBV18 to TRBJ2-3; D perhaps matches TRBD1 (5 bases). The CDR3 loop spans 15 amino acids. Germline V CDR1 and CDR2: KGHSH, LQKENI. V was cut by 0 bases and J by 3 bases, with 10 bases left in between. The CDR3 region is CASSPPARVTDTQYF. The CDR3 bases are TGTGCCAGCTCACCACCAGCCAGGGTGACAGATACGCAGTATTTT.

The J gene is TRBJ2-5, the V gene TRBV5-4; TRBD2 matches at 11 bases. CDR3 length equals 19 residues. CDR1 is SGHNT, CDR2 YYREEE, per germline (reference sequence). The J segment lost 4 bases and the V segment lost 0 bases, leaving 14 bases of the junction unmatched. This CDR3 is CASSLGSLLAGGGGETQYF. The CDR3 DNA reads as TGTGCCAGCAGCTTGGGAAGCCTTCTAGCGGGGGGCGGGGGAGAGACCCAGTACTTC.

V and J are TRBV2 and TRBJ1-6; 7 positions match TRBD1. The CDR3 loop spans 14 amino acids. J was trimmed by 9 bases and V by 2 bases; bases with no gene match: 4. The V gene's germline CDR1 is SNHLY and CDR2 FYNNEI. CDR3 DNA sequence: TGTGCCAGCAGTGAAAAACAGGGGTCTTCACCCCTCCACTTT. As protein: CASSEKQGSSPLHF.

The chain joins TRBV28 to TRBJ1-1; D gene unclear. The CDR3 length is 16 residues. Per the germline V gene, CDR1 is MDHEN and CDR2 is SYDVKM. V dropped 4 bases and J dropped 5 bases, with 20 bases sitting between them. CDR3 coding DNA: TGTGCCAGCAGTTCCTTGCCCCGCGCGGGGTGGACTGAAGCTTTCTTT. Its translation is CASSSLPRAGWTEAFF. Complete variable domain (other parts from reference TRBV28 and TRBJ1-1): DVKVTQSSRYLVKRTGEKVFLECVQDMDHENMFWYRQDPGLGLRLIYFSYDVKMKEKGDIPEGYSVSREKKERFSLILESASTNQTSMYLCASSSLPRAGWTEAFFGQGTRLTVV.

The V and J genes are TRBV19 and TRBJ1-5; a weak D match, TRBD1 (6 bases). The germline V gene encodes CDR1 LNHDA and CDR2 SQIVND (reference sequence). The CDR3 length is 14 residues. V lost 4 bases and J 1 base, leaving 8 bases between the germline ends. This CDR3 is CASSNRESNQPQHF. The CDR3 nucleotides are TGTGCCAGTAGTAACAGGGAAAGCAATCAGCCCCAGCATTTT.

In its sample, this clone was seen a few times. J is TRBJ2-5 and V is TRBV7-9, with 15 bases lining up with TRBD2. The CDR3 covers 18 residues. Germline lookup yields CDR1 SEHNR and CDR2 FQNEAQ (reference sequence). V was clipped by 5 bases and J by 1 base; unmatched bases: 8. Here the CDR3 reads CASSSPGLAGGSQETQYF. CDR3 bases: TGTGCCAGCAGCAGCCCGGGACTAGCGGGAGGCTCCCAAGAGACCCAGTACTTC.

The CDR3 here is CASSRDSEATGELFF. DNA for the CDR3: TGTGCCAGCTCGCGGGACAGCGAGGCCACCGGGGAGCTGTTTTTT. The V gene is TRBV18, the J gene TRBJ2-2; TRBD1 is a possible D gene (7 bases). This CDR3 spans 15 amino acids. Trimming removed 6 bases from V and 4 bases from J, with 15 bases in between. The germline CDR1 and CDR2 sequences are KGHSH and LQKENI.

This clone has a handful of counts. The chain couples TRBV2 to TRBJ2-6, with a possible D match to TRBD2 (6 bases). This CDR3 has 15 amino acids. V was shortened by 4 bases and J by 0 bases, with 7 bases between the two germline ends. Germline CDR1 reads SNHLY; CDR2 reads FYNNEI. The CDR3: CASSVGGSGANVLTF. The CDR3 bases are TGTGCCAGCAGTGTGGGGGGCTCTGGGGCCAACGTCCTGACTTTC.

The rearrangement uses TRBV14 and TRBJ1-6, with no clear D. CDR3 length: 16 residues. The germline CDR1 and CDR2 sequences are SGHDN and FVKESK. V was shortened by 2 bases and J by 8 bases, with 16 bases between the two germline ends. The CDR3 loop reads CASSQLGPTRDSPLHF. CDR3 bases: TGTGCCAGCAGCCAACTCGGACCCACGCGGGATTCACCCCTCCACTTT.